This entry lists 24 T cell receptor beta chains sequenced from one sample in a study of blood T cell repertoires in COVID-19 (dated by TCRdb to the early 2020s). The library was made by the immunoSEQ multiplex PCR assay. TCRdb holds this immuneACCESS table with in-frame rearrangements only. Some clones are missing; in checked studies, unresolved V genes explain under half, and the rest has no known cause. A total of 150,000 or so clones appear in this sample, roughly four fifths of them only once. The ten top clones hold 9.2% of the sample. The material sequenced was PBMCs or T cells enriched from blood (not recorded which). The origin of the receptors is a man between 45 and 60 years old who had recovered from COVID-19.

This chain links TRBV27 with TRBJ2-5, with D possibly being TRBD2 (6 bases). The CDR3 runs 12 residues. Germline lookup yields CDR1 MNHEY and CDR2 SMNVEV (reference sequence). Trimming pared 6 bases from V and 5 bases from J, leaving 10 bases between. The chain's CDR3 is CASSLAGETQYF. The CDR3 nucleotides are TGTGCCAGCAGCTTGGCGGGGGAGACCCAGTACTTC.

The chain combines TRBV5-6 with TRBJ2-7; 7 bases line up with TRBD1. The V gene end was trimmed by 3 bases and the J gene end by 0 bases; junction bases not matched to a gene: 6. This CDR3 spans 15 amino acids. The germline V gene has CDR1 SGHDT and CDR2 YYEEEE. CDR3 coding DNA: TGTGCCAGCAGCTCCGGGACAGCCTTCTCCTACGAGCAGTACTTC. The encoded protein is CASSSGTAFSYEQYF.

The V gene is TRBV18, the J gene TRBJ1-5, with TRBD1 identical over 10 bases. Losses at the gene ends were 6 bases for V and 6 bases for J; bases not matched to a gene: 5. The germline CDR1 and CDR2 sequences are KGHSH and LQKENI. The length of the CDR3 is 14 residues. In nucleotides, the CDR3 is TGTGCCAGCTCTGAGGACAGGGGGGGTCAGCCCCAGCATTTT. It encodes CASSEDRGGQPQHF.

The gene calls are TRBV6-2 or TRBV6-3 and TRBJ2-7; 9 bases map to TRBD2. J was trimmed by 2 bases and V by 2 bases; bases with no gene match: 7. Germline CDR1 reads MNHEY; CDR2 reads SVGEGT. This CDR3 has 16 amino acids. The CDR3 is CASSYTTSGITYEQYF. CDR3 nucleotide sequence: TGTGCCAGCAGTTACACGACTAGCGGAATTACCTACGAGCAGTACTTC.

The chain carries TRBV19 and TRBJ2-6, with D possibly being TRBD2 (6 bases). CDR1 LNHDA and CDR2 SQIVND come from the germline V gene (reference sequence). The CDR3 totals 17 residues. The V and J ends lost 6 bases and 0 bases respectively, with 15 bases between them. The CDR3 bases are TGTGCCAGTAGCCCTATGGAGGGGTACTCTGGGGCCAACGTCCTGACTTTC. This encodes CASSPMEGYSGANVLTF.

The CDR3: CASSYAGGIRNTIYF. The DNA for the CDR3 is TGTGCCAGCAGCTACGCAGGGGGGATTAGAAACACCATATATTTT. The chain links TRBV7-9 to TRBJ1-3; 7 bases fit TRBD1. The CDR3 is 15 residues long. The V and J ends lost 4 bases and 5 bases, in that order; junction bases with no gene match: 8. The V gene's germline CDR1 is SEHNR and CDR2 FQNEAQ (reference sequence).

The chain links TRBV4-3 to TRBJ2-7; 9 bases align to TRBD2. CDR1 LGHNA and CDR2 YSLEER come from the germline V gene. The V and J ends lost 1 base and 7 bases, in that order; junction bases with no gene match: 8. This CDR3 region has 15 residues. CDR3 sequence (DNA): TGCGCCAGCAGCCAAGGGAGGTTAGCGGGGGTGGAGCAGTACTTC. It yields the protein CASSQGRLAGVEQYF.

The chain has TRBV9 and TRBJ2-7, with D perhaps TRBD1 (6 bases). The length of the CDR3 is 15 residues. V lost 3 bases to trimming and J lost 0 bases, with 13 bases between them. CDR1 and CDR2 from the germline V gene are SGDLS and YYNGEE. The CDR3: CASSGQVTGSYEQYF. The CDR3 DNA follows: TGTGCCAGCAGCGGACAGGTAACAGGCTCCTACGAGCAGTACTTC.

This chain links TRBV7-9 with TRBJ2-7, with 8 bases matching TRBD2. This CDR3 is 14 amino acids long. Germline-derived CDR1 and CDR2 are SEHNR and FQNEAQ (reference sequence). V shed 4 bases and J 6 bases; nucleotides not matched to a gene: 8. CDR3 loop: CASSSIGLAGEQYF. In DNA form, the CDR3 reads TGTGCCAGCAGCTCCATTGGACTAGCCGGCGAGCAGTACTTC.

V and J are TRBV18 and TRBJ2-6; D might be TRBD1 (5 bases). This CDR3 region has 18 residues. V lost 3 bases, J lost 2 bases, and 17 bases lay in between. Germline values: CDR1 KGHSH, CDR2 LQKENI. The CDR3 loop reads CASSPDSFSETGANVLTF. The CDR3 DNA sequence: TGTGCCAGCTCACCCGACAGCTTTTCGGAAACTGGGGCCAACGTCCTGACTTTC.

This clone was detected only once. The chain links TRBV5-4 to TRBJ2-2, with D perhaps TRBD1 (5 bases). V was trimmed by 0 bases and J by 0 bases, leaving 9 bases between them. Germline V CDR1 and CDR2: SGHNT, YYREEE (reference sequence). This CDR3 is built from 16 residues. CDR3 in DNA: TGTGCCAGCAGCTTGGGTGCCAGGGCGAACACCGGGGAGCTGTTTTTT. It encodes CASSLGARANTGELFF. The full variable domain, rest sourced from reference TRBV5-4 and TRBJ2-2, is ETGVTQSPTHLIKTRGQQVTLRCSSQSGHNTVSWYQQALGQGPQFIFQYYREEENGRGNFPPRFSGLQFPNYSSELNVNALELDDSALYLCASSLGARANTGELFFGEGSRLTVL.

The V gene is TRBV14, the J gene TRBJ2-1, with 9 bases matching TRBD1. CDR3 length: 14 residues. CDR1 is SGHDN, CDR2 FVKESK, per germline. Trimming took 6 bases from V and 8 from J; bases not matched to a gene: 8. CDR3 amino acids: CASRLGQGSHEQFF. The CDR3 region has the DNA TGTGCCAGCAGGCTGGGACAGGGCTCGCATGAGCAGTTCTTC. The variable domain in full, completed from reference TRBV14 and TRBJ2-1, reads EAGVTQFPSHSVIEKGQTVTLRCDPISGHDNLYWYRRVMGKEIKFLLHFVKESKQDESGMPNNRFLAERTGGTYSTLKVQPAELEDSGVYFCASRLGQGSHEQFFGPGTRLTVL.

The chain has TRBV7-2 and TRBJ2-5; 11 nucleotides align to TRBD2. Trimming removed 1 base from V and 2 bases from J; junction bases left unmatched: 9. The germline V gene has CDR1 SGHTA and CDR2 FQGNSA. This CDR3 comprises 18 residues. CDR3 sequence: CASSLGVLAGAGQETQYF. For the CDR3, the DNA is TGTGCCAGCAGCTTAGGGGTACTAGCGGGGGCGGGTCAAGAGACCCAGTACTTC.

This chain joins TRBV24-1 and TRBJ2-2, with 15 bases aligning to TRBD2. V gave up 5 bases and J gave up 0 bases; unmatched junction bases: 9. The CDR3 covers 20 residues. Germline V gene lookup returns CDR1 KGHDR and CDR2 SFDVKD. The CDR3 sequence: CATSGPGLAGGSANTGELFF. The CDR3 coding sequence is TGTGCCACCAGTGGCCCGGGACTAGCGGGGGGATCCGCGAACACCGGGGAGCTGTTTTTT.

The V gene is TRBV4-3, the J gene TRBJ1-6; 11 nucleotides line up with TRBD1. The J segment lost 7 bases and the V segment lost 1 base, leaving 3 bases of the junction unmatched. Germline V gene lookup returns CDR1 LGHNA and CDR2 YSLEER. This CDR3 contains 16 residues. The CDR3: CASSQGTGGANSPLHF. The CDR3 coding sequence is TGCGCCAGCAGCCAAGGGACAGGGGGCGCAAATTCACCCCTCCACTTT.

This rearrangement joins TRBV10-3 to TRBJ2-2, with 11 bases matching TRBD1. Per germline, CDR1 ENHRY and CDR2 SYGVKD. V lost 7 bases to trimming and J lost 6 bases; unmatched junction nucleotides: 4. The CDR3 contains 14 residues. The CDR3 nucleotides are TGTGCCATCACCCGGGACAGGGGGTCCGGGGAGCTGTTTTTT. Protein: CAITRDRGSGELFF.

CDR3 sequence: CASGDIHQPQHF. The CDR3 DNA reads TGTGCCAGCGGGGACATACATCAGCCCCAGCATTTT. The chain couples TRBV6-5 to TRBJ1-5; D is perhaps TRBD1 (6 bases). Germline values: CDR1 MNHEY, CDR2 SVGAGI. The CDR3 covers 12 residues. V was cut by 8 bases and J by 5 bases, with 10 bases left in between.

V and J are TRBV7-2 and TRBJ1-3; 10 bases map to TRBD1. The CDR3 extends over 17 amino acids. The J segment lost 4 bases and the V segment lost 5 bases, leaving 11 bases of the junction unmatched. CDR1 is SGHTA and CDR2 is FQGNSA in the germline V gene. CDR3 sequence (DNA): TGTGCCAGCAGCGTAGATACAAGACAGGGGGCAGGAAACACCATATATTTT. Its protein product is CASSVDTRQGAGNTIYF. The entire variable domain, with the rest obtained from reference TRBV7-2 and TRBJ1-3, is as follows: GAGVSQSPSNKVTEKGKDVELRCDPISGHTALYWYRQSLGQGLEFLIYFQGNSAPDKSGLPSDRFSAERTGGSVSTLTIQRTQQEDSAVYLCASSVDTRQGAGNTIYFGEGSWLTVV.

This clone has a single count. The chain employs TRBV5-1 and TRBJ1-4, with 7 bases matching TRBD1. CDR1 SGHRS and CDR2 YFSETQ come from the germline V gene. The J segment lost 4 bases and the V segment lost 4 bases, leaving 4 bases of the junction unmatched. This CDR3 has 14 residues. The CDR3 loop reads CASSIRDSNEKLFF. The CDR3, as DNA: TGCGCCAGCAGCATCCGGGACAGTAATGAAAAACTGTTTTTT.

This clone was detected only a few times. V usage is TRBV6-5 and J usage is TRBJ1-6; 9 bases map to TRBD1. With 0 bases clipped from V and 10 bases from J, the junction kept 4 bases outside the gene matches. The CDR3 length is 15 residues. Germline CDR1 is MNHEY and CDR2 is SVGAGI. The CDR3, as DNA: TGTGCCAGCAGTTACTCTTACAGGGGGCGATCACCCCTCCACTTT. Its protein product is CASSYSYRGRSPLHF.

This sequence joins TRBV3-1 (or the pseudogene TRBV3-2) and TRBJ2-7, with a possible D match to TRBD1 (6 bases). The CDR3 sequence is 14 residues long. V dropped 4 bases and J dropped 3 bases, with 13 bases sitting between them. Germline lookup yields CDR1 LGHDT and CDR2 YNNKEL (reference sequence). CDR3 amino acids: CASSLWTEDYEQYF. The DNA for the CDR3 is TGTGCCAGCAGCCTTTGGACAGAAGACTACGAGCAGTACTTC.

There are a few counts of this clone. This sequence joins TRBV28 and TRBJ1-2, with 7 bases fitting TRBD1. Germline V CDR1 and CDR2: MDHEN, SYDVKM. V dropped 5 bases and J dropped 6; count of bases not matched to a gene: 9. This CDR3 is 14 amino acids long. Here the CDR3 reads CASSLLSTGDGYTF. The DNA of the CDR3 is TGTGCCAGCAGTCTCCTATCAACAGGGGATGGCTACACCTTC.

A remark on this clone: A far more abundant clone sits one base away, making this likely a read error. The chain is built from TRBV7-2 and TRBJ2-7; D gene unclear. The CDR3 loop spans 11 amino acids. Germline CDR1 is SGHTA and CDR2 is FQGNSA. V lost 3 bases and J 3 bases, leaving 3 bases between the germline ends. The DNA of the CDR3 is TGTGCCAGCAGCTTTAACTACGAGCAGTACTTC. Protein: CASSFNYEQYF.

The chain joins TRBV18 to TRBJ1-5; 10 bases agree with TRBD1. This CDR3 has 18 residues. CDR1 and CDR2 (germline): KGHSH, LQKENI. V dropped 3 bases and J dropped 4; count of bases not matched to a gene: 12. CDR3 sequence reads: CASSPLGQGVAPNQPQHF. The CDR3 nucleotides are TGTGCCAGCTCACCGCTTGGACAGGGGGTGGCACCAAATCAGCCCCAGCATTTT.